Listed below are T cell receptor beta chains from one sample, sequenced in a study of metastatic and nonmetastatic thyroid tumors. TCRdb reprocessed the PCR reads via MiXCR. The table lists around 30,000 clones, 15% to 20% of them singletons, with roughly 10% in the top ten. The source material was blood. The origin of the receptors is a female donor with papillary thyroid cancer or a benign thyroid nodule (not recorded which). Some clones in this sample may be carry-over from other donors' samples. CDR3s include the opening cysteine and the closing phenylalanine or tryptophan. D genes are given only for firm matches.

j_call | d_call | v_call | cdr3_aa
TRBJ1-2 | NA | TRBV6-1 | CASASGWRADNYGYTF
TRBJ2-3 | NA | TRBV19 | CASSERGPPIGTDTQYF
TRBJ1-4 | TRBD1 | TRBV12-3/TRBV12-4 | CASSLGQANEKLFF
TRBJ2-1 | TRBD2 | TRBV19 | CASSPTSGRFRSEFF
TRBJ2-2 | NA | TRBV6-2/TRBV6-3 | CASSFRGGSHGGELFF
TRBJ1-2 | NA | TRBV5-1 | CASSFSTADYGYTF
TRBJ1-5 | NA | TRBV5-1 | CASSPYSGDNQPQHF
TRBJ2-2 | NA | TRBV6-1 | CASSTLTGQNTGELFF
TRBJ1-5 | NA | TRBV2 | CASREQGSNQPQHF
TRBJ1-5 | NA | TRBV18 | CASSPDRNQPQHF
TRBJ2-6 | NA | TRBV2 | CASSGPGRSAGANVLTF
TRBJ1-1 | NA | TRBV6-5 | CASSYGLGQPNTEAFF
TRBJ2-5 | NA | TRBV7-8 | CASSLAGVVETQYF
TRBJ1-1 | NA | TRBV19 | CASSIGQGPHTEAFF
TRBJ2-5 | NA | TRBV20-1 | CSARDNGYLTQYF
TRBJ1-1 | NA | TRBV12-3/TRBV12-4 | CASSFWGRYDEAFF
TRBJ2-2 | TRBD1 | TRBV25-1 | CASSVRDRETGELFF
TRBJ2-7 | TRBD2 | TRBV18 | CASSPNLGLAQGHEQYF
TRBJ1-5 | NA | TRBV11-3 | CASSLAGGQPQHF
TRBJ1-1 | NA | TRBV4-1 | CASSHVSMNTEAFF
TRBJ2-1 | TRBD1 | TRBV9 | CASSPQTGAGYNEQFF
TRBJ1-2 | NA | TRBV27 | CASSLRGGYGYTF
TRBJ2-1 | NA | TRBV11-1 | CASRAGRQFFYSYNEQFF
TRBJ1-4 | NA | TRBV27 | CASSLAGTTNEKLFF
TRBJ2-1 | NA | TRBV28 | CASSSTGGSSYNEQFF
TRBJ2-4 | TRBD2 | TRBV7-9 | CASSPAGAHIQYF
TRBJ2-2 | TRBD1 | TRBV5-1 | CASSLAWGQSNPTGELFF
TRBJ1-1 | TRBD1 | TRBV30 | CAAGQDGHTEAFF
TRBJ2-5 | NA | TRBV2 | CASSETGFPSNPQYF
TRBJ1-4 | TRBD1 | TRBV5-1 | CASSPNRGPEKLFF
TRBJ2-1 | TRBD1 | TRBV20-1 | CSARMQGQGAREQFF
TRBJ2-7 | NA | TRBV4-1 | CASSRGSDYEQYF
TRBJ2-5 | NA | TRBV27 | CASSLPSSATQYF
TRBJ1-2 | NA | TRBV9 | CASSATNYGYTF
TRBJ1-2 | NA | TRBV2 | CASSGGTTYGYTF
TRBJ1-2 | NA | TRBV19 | CASSIGQPFYGYTF
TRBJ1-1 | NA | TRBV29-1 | CSVGLGRNTEAFF
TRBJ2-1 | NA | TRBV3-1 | CASSQGGLAVGGAYNEQFF
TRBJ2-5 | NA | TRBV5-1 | CASKPASQETQYF
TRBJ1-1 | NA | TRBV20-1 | CGGFGGAGYTEAFF
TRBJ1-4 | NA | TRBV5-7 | CASSLLSGPRSEKLFF
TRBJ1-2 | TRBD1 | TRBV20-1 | CSAPTGDWYGYTF
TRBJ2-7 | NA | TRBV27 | CASSLTVGNQQYF
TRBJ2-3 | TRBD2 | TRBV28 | CASSPSGRETDTQYF
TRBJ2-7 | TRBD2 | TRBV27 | CASSLGLAGGYEQYF
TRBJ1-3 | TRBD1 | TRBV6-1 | CASSDGQGRNTIYF
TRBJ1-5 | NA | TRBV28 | CASSLGQPQHF
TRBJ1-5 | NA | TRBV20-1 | CSARGVSNQPQHF
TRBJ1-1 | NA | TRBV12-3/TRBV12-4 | CASSLRGGTEAFF
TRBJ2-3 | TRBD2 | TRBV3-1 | CASSQDGGGLADTQYF
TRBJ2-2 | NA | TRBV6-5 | CASSYIGGNTGELFF
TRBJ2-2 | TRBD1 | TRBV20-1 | CSARTGAPWGTGELFF